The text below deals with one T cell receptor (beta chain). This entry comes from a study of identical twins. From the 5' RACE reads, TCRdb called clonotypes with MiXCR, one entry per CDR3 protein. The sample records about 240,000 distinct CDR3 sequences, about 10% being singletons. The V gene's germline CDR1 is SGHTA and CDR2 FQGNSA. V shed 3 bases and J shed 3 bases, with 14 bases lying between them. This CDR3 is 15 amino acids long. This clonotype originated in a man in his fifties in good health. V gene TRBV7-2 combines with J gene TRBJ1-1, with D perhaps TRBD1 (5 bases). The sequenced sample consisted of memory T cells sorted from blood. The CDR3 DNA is TGTGCCAGCAGCTTCCCACGGGGGTTCGACACTGAAGCTTTCTTT. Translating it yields CASSFPRGFDTEAFF.